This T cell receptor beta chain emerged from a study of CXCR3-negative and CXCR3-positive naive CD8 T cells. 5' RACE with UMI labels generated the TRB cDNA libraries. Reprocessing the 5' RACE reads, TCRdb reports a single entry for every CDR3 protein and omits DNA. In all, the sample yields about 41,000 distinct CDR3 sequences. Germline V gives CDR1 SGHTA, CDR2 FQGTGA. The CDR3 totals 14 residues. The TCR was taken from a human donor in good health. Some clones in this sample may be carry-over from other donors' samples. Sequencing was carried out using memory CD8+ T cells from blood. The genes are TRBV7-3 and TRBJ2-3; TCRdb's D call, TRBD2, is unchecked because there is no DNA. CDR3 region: CASSSLGGTDTQYF.